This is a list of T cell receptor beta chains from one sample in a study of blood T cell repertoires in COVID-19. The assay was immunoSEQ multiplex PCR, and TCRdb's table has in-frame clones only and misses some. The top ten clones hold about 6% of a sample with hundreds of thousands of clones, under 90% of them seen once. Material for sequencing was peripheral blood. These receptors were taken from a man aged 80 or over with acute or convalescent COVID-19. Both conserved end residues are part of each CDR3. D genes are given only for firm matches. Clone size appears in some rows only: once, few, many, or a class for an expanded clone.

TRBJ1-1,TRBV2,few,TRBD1,CASNGQGNAEAFF,TGTGCCAGTAACGGACAGGGCAACGCTGAAGCTTTCTTT
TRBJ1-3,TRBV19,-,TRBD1,CASSPRDRVVRDTIYF,TGTGCCAGTAGTCCCCGGGACAGGGTGGTTCGGGACACCATATATTTT
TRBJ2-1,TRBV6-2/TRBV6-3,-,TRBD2,CASSTLAGVPYNEQFF,TGTGCCAGCAGTACACTAGCGGGGGTGCCCTACAATGAGCAGTTCTTC
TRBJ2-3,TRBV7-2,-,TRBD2,CASSLLPGTSASDTQYF,TGTGCCAGCAGCCTGCTCCCCGGGACTAGCGCCTCAGATACGCAGTATTTT
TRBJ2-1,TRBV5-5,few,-,CASSSPDRTNEQFF,TGTGCCAGCAGCTCACCAGACAGAACCAATGAGCAGTTCTTC
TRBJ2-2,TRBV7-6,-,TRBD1,CASSRQGRGTGELFF,TGTGCCAGCAGCCGACAGGGACGAGGGACCGGGGAGCTGTTTTTT
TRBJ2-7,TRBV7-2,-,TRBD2,CASSLVTSGLSYEQYF,TGTGCCAGCAGCTTGGTAACTAGCGGGCTCTCCTACGAGCAGTACTTC
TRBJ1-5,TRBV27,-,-,CASRPQGYSNQPQHF,TGTGCCAGCAGACCCCAGGGGTATAGCAATCAGCCCCAGCATTTT
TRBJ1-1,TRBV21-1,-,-,CASSPQGLNTEAFF,TGTGCCAGCAGCCCACAGGGTCTGAACACTGAAGCTTTCTTT
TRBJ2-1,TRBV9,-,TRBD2,CASSVVSSGVYNEQFF,TGTGCCAGCAGCGTAGTTTCTAGCGGGGTCTACAATGAGCAGTTCTTC
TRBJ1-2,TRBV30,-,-,CACRTGNGYGYTF,TGTGCCTGCCGCACAGGGAATGGATATGGCTACACCTTC
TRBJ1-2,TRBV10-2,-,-,CASSSRQGNGYTF,TGCGCCAGCTCCTCAAGGCAGGGCAATGGCTACACCTTC
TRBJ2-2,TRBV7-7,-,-,CASSIRLGTGELFF,TGTGCCAGCAGCATAAGACTAGGGACCGGGGAGCTGTTTTTT
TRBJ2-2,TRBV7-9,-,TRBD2,CASSLGSGTSGGELFF,TGTGCCAGCAGCTTAGGTTCCGGGACTAGCGGCGGGGAGCTGTTTTTT
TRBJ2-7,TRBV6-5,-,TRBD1,CASRTGTGGSRYF,TGTGCCAGCAGGACCGGGACAGGGGGGTCTCGGTACTTC
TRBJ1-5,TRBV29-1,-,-,CSVEVDTADQPQHF,TGCAGCGTTGAAGTGGACACCGCCGATCAGCCCCAGCATTTT
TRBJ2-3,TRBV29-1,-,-,CSVGAGSSTDTQYF,TGCAGCGTTGGTGCAGGGTCTAGCACAGATACGCAGTATTTT
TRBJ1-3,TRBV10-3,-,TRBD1,CAIKGGAVGNTIYF,TGTGCCATAAAAGGGGGCGCGGTGGGAAACACCATATATTTT
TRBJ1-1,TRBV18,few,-,CASQQGVGNTEAFF,TGTGCCAGCCAACAAGGGGTAGGGAACACTGAAGCTTTCTTT
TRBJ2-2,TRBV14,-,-,CASSQGRDIITGELFF,TGTGCCAGCAGCCAAGGCCGGGACATCATCACCGGGGAGCTGTTTTTT
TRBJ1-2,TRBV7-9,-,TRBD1,CASSLTGNGYTF,TGTGCCAGCAGCCTGACAGGGAATGGCTACACCTTC
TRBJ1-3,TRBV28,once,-,CASSLRGAAGNTIYF,TGTGCCAGCAGTTTACGGGGGGCTGCTGGAAACACCATATATTTT
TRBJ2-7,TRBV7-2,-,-,CASSFRLGGSYEQYF,TGTGCCAGCAGCTTCCGATTAGGGGGATCCTACGAGCAGTACTTC
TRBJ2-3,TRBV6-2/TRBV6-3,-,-,CASSYPKRGTDTQYF,TGTGCCAGCAGTTATCCGAAGCGGGGCACAGATACGCAGTATTTT
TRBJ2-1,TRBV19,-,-,CASSIGHNEQFF,TGTGCCAGTAGTATAGGGCACAATGAGCAGTTCTTC
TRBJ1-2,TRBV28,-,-,CASSLLDRLNNYGYTF,TGTGCCAGCAGTTTATTGGACAGACTTAATAACTATGGCTACACCTTC
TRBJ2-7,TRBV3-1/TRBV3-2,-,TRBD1,CASSPTRQGAEEQYF,TGTGCCAGCAGTCCAACCCGACAGGGGGCGGAGGAGCAGTACTTC
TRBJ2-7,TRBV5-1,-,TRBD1,CASSLEGQGSYEQYF,TGCGCCAGCAGCTTGGAGGGACAGGGTTCCTACGAGCAGTACTTC
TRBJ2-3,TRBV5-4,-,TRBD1,CASSPGTGSTDTQYF,TGTGCCAGCAGCCCCGGGACAGGAAGCACAGATACGCAGTATTTT
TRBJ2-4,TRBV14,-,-,CASSQNWNIQYF,TGTGCCAGCAGCCAAAACTGGAACATTCAGTACTTC
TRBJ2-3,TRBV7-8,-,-,CASSLRWDTQYF,TGTGCCAGCAGCCTTAGATGGGATACGCAGTATTTT
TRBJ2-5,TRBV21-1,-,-,CASSKDAGEETQYF,TGTGCCAGCAGCAAAGATGCGGGAGAAGAGACCCAGTACTTC
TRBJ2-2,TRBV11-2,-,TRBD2,CASKPGTTNTGELFF,TGTGCCAGCAAACCAGGGACTACGAACACCGGGGAGCTGTTTTTT
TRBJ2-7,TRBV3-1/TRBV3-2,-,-,CASSQVNEQYF,TGTGCCAGCAGCCAAGTTAACGAGCAGTACTTC
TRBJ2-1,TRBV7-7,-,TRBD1,CASSPVRTGINEQFF,TGTGCTAGCAGCCCAGTTCGGACAGGGATCAATGAGCAGTTCTTC
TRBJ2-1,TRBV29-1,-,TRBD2,CSVKGTGLGNEQFF,TGCAGCGTCAAGGGGACGGGACTAGGGAATGAGCAGTTCTTC
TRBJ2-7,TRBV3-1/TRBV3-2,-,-,CASSQASVEQYF,TGTGCCAGCAGCCAAGCTAGCGTAGAGCAGTACTTC
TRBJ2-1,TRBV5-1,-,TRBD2,CASSSLAGGSSYNEQFF,TGCGCCAGCAGCTCACTAGCGGGCGGTAGCTCCTACAATGAGCAGTTCTTC
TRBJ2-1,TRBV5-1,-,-,CASSLGGYSVYNEQFF,TGCGCCAGCAGCTTGGGGGGCTACTCCGTATACAATGAGCAGTTCTTC
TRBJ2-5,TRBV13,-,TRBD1,CASSSRDRDVETQYF,TGTGCCAGCAGCTCGAGGGACAGGGATGTGGAGACCCAGTACTTC
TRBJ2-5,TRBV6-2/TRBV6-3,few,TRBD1,CASSRTGIQETQYF,TGTGCCAGCAGCCGGACAGGGATACAAGAGACCCAGTACTTC
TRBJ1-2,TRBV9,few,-,CASKERPEVYGYTF,TGTGCCAGCAAGGAAAGACCTGAGGTCTATGGCTACACCTTC
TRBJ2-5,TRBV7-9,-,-,CASSLVGEVNQETQYF,TGTGCCAGCAGCTTAGTAGGGGAGGTAAACCAAGAGACCCAGTACTTC
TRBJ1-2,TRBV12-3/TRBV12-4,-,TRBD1,CASSRQGTYGYTF,TGTGCCAGCAGCCGACAGGGGACCTATGGCTACACCTTC